This entry features one T cell receptor (beta chain) sequence. The specificity of this receptor is unknown. Per-base quality was not reported, and no clone a single base away is much larger than it. Each collaborating institution followed its own protocols to collect whole blood in K2EDTA tubes. For TCRbeta analysis, collaborator samples were shipped as frozen whole blood, as isolated PBMCs, or as DNA extracted from either sample type. The germline V gene provides CDR1 ENHRY and CDR2 SYGVKD. Trimming takes 5 bases off V and 8 bases off J; junction bases not matched to a gene: 4. Its CDR3 holds 13 amino acids, cysteine through phenylalanine. Kept here is only the CDR3 DNA, which spans 39 bases and is read in frame from base 1. TCRbeta CDR3 regions were amplified from genomic DNA by means of the immunoSEQ Assay, a bias-controlled multiplex PCR. As for the authors' bioinformatics: The number of nucleated cells in each sample was estimated from the amplification of reference gene primers within the assay. Sequence reads were collapsed and filtered to measure the absolute abundance of every unique TCRbeta CDR3 rearrangement. Productive Simpson clonality was computed per sample as the square root of Simpson's diversity index over productive rearrangements. TCRdb mirrors the immuneACCESS table, restricted to in-frame sequences. Some clones are absent from its copies; in checked studies, under half trace to an unresolved V gene, and the reason for the others is unknown. From that table come the V and J calls and clone size; the DNA was used to work out D and trimming. This sample is represented by over 100,000 clones; nearly 90% of them were singletons. Together, the top ten hold around 2% of the sample.

These data come from a study of blood T cell repertoires in COVID-19 (TCRdb year 2020). A note on the overall study: Samples from collaborators originated in the United States, Italy and Spain and spanned both the acute and convalescent phases of COVID-19. The material from the prospective study consisted of cDNA or gDNA derived from T cells, B-cell-depleted T cells, or PBMCs. Samples came from the ongoing ImmuneRACE study (first 160 participants) plus 1,254 subjects from 6 global collaborators. Where available, HLA class I and class II types were obtained from metadata supplied by the sample provider rather than from assay-based typing. A de-identified subject ID, COVID-19 status, age in years and sex were almost always included in the sample metadata. Subjects who had been exposed to COVID-19, were actively infected with it, or had recovered from it provided the deeply sampled blood TCRbeta repertoires that made up the dataset. The repertoires were released in a freely available public database intended as a resource for research on the immune response to SARS-CoV-2.

General findings and caveats noted by the study authors: The quantity of clinical and demographic metadata differed by source and by participant and was supplied without curation.

The sample comprised peripheral blood. This TCR came from a middle-aged man with active COVID-19. The rearranged chain carries TRBV10-3 and TRBJ2-1; TRBD1 aligns with 9 central bases. The sequence in DNA is TGTGCCATCAGTAGGGACAGGGAATATGAGCAGTTCTTC. Its product reads: CAISRDREYEQFF.